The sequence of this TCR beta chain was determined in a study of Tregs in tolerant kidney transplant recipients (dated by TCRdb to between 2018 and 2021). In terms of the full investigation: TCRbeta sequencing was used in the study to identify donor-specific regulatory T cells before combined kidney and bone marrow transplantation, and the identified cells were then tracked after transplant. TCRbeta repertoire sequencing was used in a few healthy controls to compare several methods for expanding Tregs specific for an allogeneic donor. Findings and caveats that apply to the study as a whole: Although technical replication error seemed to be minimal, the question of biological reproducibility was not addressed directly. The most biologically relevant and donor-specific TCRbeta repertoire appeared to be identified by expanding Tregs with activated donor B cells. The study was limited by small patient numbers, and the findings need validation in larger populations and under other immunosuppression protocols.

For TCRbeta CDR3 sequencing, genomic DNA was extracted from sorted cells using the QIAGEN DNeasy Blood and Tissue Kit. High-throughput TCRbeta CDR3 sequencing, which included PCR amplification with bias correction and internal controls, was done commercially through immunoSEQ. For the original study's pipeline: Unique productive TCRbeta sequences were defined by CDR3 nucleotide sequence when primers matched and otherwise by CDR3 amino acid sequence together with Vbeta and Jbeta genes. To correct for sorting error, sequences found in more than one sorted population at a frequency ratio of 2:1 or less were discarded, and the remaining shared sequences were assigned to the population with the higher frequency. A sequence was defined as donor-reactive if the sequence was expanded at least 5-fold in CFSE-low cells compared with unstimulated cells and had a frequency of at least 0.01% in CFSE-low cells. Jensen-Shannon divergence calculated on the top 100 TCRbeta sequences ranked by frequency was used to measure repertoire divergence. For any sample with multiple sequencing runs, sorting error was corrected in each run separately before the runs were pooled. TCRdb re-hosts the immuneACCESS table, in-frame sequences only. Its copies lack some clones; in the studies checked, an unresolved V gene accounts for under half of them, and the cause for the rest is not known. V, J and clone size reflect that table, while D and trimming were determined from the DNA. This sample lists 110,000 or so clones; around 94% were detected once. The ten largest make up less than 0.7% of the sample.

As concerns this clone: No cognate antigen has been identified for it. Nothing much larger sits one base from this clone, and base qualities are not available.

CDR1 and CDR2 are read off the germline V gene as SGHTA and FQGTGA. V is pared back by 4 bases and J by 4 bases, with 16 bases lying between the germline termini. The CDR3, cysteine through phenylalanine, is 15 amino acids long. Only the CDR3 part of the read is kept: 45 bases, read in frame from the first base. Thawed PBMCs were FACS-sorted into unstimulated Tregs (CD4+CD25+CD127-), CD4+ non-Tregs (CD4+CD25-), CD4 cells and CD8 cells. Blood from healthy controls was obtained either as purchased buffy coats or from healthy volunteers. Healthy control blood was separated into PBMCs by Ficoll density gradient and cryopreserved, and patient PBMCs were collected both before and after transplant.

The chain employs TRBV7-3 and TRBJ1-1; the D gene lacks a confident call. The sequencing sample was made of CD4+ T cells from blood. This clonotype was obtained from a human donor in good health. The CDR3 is CASSSGGRAGTEAFF. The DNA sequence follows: TGTGCCAGCAGCTCGGGAGGCCGCGCGGGCACTGAAGCTTTCTTT.